This T cell receptor beta chain comes out of a study of B cell selection in AIRE deficiency. Sorted regulatory T cells were CD4-positive, CD25-high and CD127-low or negative. This table comes from immunoSEQ multiplex PCR, and its TCRdb copy is limited to in-frame clones, with some not included. The table includes approximately 22,000 clones, about 93% detected once. This clone was observed a handful of times. The V gene lost 2 bases and the J gene lost 6 bases, with 14 bases spanning the gap. The V gene's germline CDR1 is MNHNY and CDR2 SVGAGI (reference sequence). This CDR3 is 15 amino acids long. The chain combines TRBV6-6 with TRBJ1-5, with D perhaps matching TRBD1 (6 bases). The sequencing input was CD4+CD25+ Tregs sorted from PBMCs. This TCR was sampled from a human donor in good health. CDR3 sequence reads: CASSYTKGVVQPQHF. The CDR3 nucleotides read TGTGCCAGCAGTTACACGAAGGGGGTCGTTCAGCCCCAGCATTTT.